Presented here are 31 T cell receptor beta chains from one specimen sequenced in a study of cytomegalovirus exposure and HLA in healthy donors. The PCR was carried out with 60 Vbeta primers and 13 Jbeta primers. Some clones are missing from TCRdb's copy, which holds only in-frame ones; the method was immunoSEQ multiplex PCR. The sample records 150,000 to 200,000 clones, around 75% being singletons. The sequencing input was PBMCs. Source of these receptors: a woman aged 50 to 60 in good health and CMV-seronegative.

This sequence joins TRBV28 and TRBJ2-1; TRBD2 agrees at 10 bases. CDR1 is MDHEN and CDR2 is SYDVKM in the germline V gene. The CDR3 runs to 15 residues. The J segment lost 8 bases and the V segment lost 8 bases, leaving 12 bases of the junction unmatched. This CDR3 reads CASLPAGTSDHEQFF. CDR3 sequence (DNA): TGTGCCAGCTTGCCGGCCGGGACTAGCGATCATGAGCAGTTCTTC.

The chain is built from TRBV18 and TRBJ2-7, with TRBD2 identical over 9 bases. Germline V CDR1 and CDR2: KGHSH, LQKENI. This CDR3 is built from 15 residues. With 2 bases clipped from V and 5 bases from J, the junction kept 7 bases outside the gene matches. The CDR3 DNA reads as TGTGCCAGCTCACCAAAGGCTAGCGGGATGGACGAGCAGTACTTC. Encoded protein: CASSPKASGMDEQYF.

This clone has a handful of counts. The CDR3: CASSEGGLATEAFF. CDR3 DNA sequence: TGTGCCAGCAGTGAAGGAGGGTTGGCCACTGAAGCTTTCTTT. The chain carries TRBV2 and TRBJ1-1; D gene unclear. Germline CDR1 SNHLY, CDR2 FYNNEI. The CDR3 covers 14 residues. V lost 1 base to trimming and J lost 4 bases, with 10 bases between them.

The table lists this clone with a few counts. The rearrangement links TRBV14 to TRBJ2-4; D perhaps matches TRBD2 (5 bases). The CDR3 length is 15 residues. V dropped 1 base and J dropped 9 bases, with 16 bases sitting between them. Germline V lookup: CDR1 SGHDN, CDR2 FVKESK. CDR3 sequence (DNA): TGTGCCAGCAGCCAAGCCGGGATGATTTTAAGCATTCAGTACTTC. It translates to CASSQAGMILSIQYF.

This sequence joins TRBV29-1 and TRBJ1-4, with D possibly being TRBD1 (5 bases). Trimming took 4 bases from V and 4 from J, leaving 7 bases between them. This CDR3 spans 12 amino acids. The germline V gene has CDR1 SQVTM and CDR2 ANQGSEA. The CDR3 reads CSVGGGNEKLFF. CDR3 in DNA: TGCAGCGTTGGCGGGGGTAATGAAAAACTGTTTTTT.

The V and J genes are TRBV4-1 and TRBJ2-7, with 8 bases lining up with TRBD2. The CDR3 sequence is 19 residues long. Germline CDR1 MGHRA, CDR2 YSYEKL. The V and J ends lost 0 bases and 1 base, in that order; junction bases with no gene match: 14. The CDR3 region is CASSQDGTGREAFSYEQYF. In DNA form, the CDR3 reads TGCGCCAGCAGCCAAGATGGGACCGGGCGGGAGGCCTTTTCCTACGAGCAGTACTTC.

This clone occurred once. The same CDR3 is also encoded by other DNA sequences in this sample. The V and J genes are TRBV9 and TRBJ2-5; maybe TRBD2 (5 bases). The V and J ends lost 2 bases and 4 bases respectively, with 12 bases between them. CDR3 length: 14 residues. Germline CDR1 and CDR2: SGDLS and YYNGEE. The CDR3 nucleotides read TGTGCCAGCAGCGTGGGCGGGCTAGGAGAGACCCAGTACTTC. Amino acid sequence: CASSVGGLGETQYF. Complete variable domain (other parts from reference TRBV9 and TRBJ2-5): DSGVTQTPKHLITATGQRVTLRCSPRSGDLSVYWYQQSLDQGLQFLIQYYNGEERAKGNILERFSAQQFPDLHSELNLSSLELGDSALYFCASSVGGLGETQYFGPGTRLLVL.

This chain joins TRBV5-1 and TRBJ2-7; 9 positions agree with TRBD2. The CDR3 is 16 residues long. Losses at the gene ends were 2 bases for V and 3 bases for J; bases not matched to a gene: 9. CDR1 and CDR2 (germline): SGHRS, YFSETQ. CDR3 in DNA: TGCGCCAGCAGCTTTTGGCGGGAGGGATCGGGCTACGAGCAGTACTTC. Translated: CASSFWREGSGYEQYF.

This CDR3 reads CASSPIQGAFHLSFF. DNA of the CDR3: TGTGCCAGCAGTCCTATACAGGGAGCATTTCATTTGTCTTTCTTT. The rearrangement uses TRBV7-6 and TRBJ1-1, with a weak D call TRBD1 (6 bases). V was shortened by 6 bases and J by 12 bases, with 26 bases between the two germline ends. This CDR3 region has 15 residues. From germline, CDR1 is SGHVS and CDR2 FNYEAQ.

The gene calls are TRBV6-4 and TRBJ2-3; 11 bases match TRBD2. The V segment lost 0 bases and the J segment 6 bases; nucleotides outside the gene matches: 2. There are 15 residues in the CDR3. Germline CDR1 MRHNA, CDR2 SNTAGT. The CDR3 sequence: CASSDSLAGGDTQYF. The DNA for the CDR3 is TGTGCCAGCAGTGACTCCTTAGCGGGAGGGGATACGCAGTATTTT.

V usage is TRBV5-1 and J usage is TRBJ1-2, with TRBD1 as a possible D gene (6 bases). CDR1 SGHRS and CDR2 YFSETQ come from the germline V gene. Between the trimmed V and J ends, which lost 3 bases and 2 bases, there was a span of 14 bases. CDR3 size: 15 residues. The CDR3 DNA follows: TGCGCCAGCAGCTCTCTGGACAGACCCAACTATGGCTACACCTTC. Protein sequence: CASSSLDRPNYGYTF.

J is TRBJ2-7 and V is TRBV29-1; D might be TRBD1 (7 bases). Trimming cost V 1 base and J 4 bases, with 17 bases left between them. CDR1 is SQVTM, CDR2 ANQGSEA, per germline. The CDR3 is 15 residues long. Here the CDR3 DNA reads TGCAGCGTTGAAGGGGGCAGGGGGGTTTCTTACGAGCAGTACTTC. Protein sequence: CSVEGGRGVSYEQYF.

The chain is built from TRBV14 and TRBJ1-1; 8 nucleotides align to TRBD1. Germline CDR1 SGHDN, CDR2 FVKESK. The CDR3 has 16 amino acids. V was pared by 0 bases and J by 5 bases, with 8 bases of the junction left unmatched. Written as DNA, the CDR3 is TGTGCCAGCAGCCAAGAATGGGCCAGGGGGCGTACTGAAGCTTTCTTT. Translation: CASSQEWARGRTEAFF.

This chain connects TRBV7-2 to TRBJ1-5, with 9 bases aligning to TRBD1. The CDR3 is 16 residues long. Germline V gene data show CDR1 as SGHTA and CDR2 as FQGNSA. The V gene end was trimmed by 1 base and the J gene end by 3 bases; junction bases not matched to a gene: 4. The CDR3 reads CASSLGDRVDNQPQHF. The CDR3 region has the DNA TGTGCCAGCAGCTTAGGGGACAGGGTCGACAATCAGCCCCAGCATTTT.

The V gene is TRBV4-1, the J gene TRBJ2-3; no clear D. The germline gives CDR1 MGHRA, CDR2 YSYEKL. V was clipped by 1 base and J by 6 bases, with 11 bases between them. The CDR3 runs 14 residues. CDR3 in amino acids: CASSQVTAADTQYF. The CDR3 bases are TGCGCCAGCAGCCAAGTAACAGCCGCCGATACGCAGTATTTT.

The chain couples TRBV18 to TRBJ2-7; 9 nucleotides line up with TRBD1. The V and J ends lost 1 base and 3 bases, in that order; junction bases with no gene match: 4. The CDR3 is 15 residues long. The germline V gene has CDR1 KGHSH and CDR2 LQKENI. This CDR3 is CASSPQGTGFYEQYF. The CDR3 DNA follows: TGTGCCAGCTCACCACAGGGGACAGGGTTCTACGAGCAGTACTTC. The full variable domain, its missing parts supplied by reference TRBV18 and TRBJ2-7, is NAGVMQNPRHLVRRRGQEARLRCSPMKGHSHVYWYRQLPEEGLKFMVYLQKENIIDESGMPKERFSAEFPKEGPSILRIQQVVRGDSAAYFCASSPQGTGFYEQYFGPGTRLTVT.

Concerning this clone: Mismatch with germline at one junction end may stem from a read error. CDR3 residues: CSSSFLQGNRDYGYTF. For the CDR3, the DNA is TGTTCCAGCAGCTTTTTACAGGGAAATCGGGACTATGGCTACACCTTC. This chain links TRBV7-9 with TRBJ1-2; maybe TRBD1 (6 bases). Germline V gene sequence: CDR1 SEHNR, CDR2 FQNEAQ (reference sequence). The CDR3 runs to 16 residues.

The chain links TRBV6-5 to TRBJ2-7; D perhaps matches TRBD1 (6 bases). V was cut by 5 bases and J by 3 bases, with 17 bases left in between. Germline CDR1 reads MNHEY; CDR2 reads SVGAGI. The CDR3 runs 15 residues. The CDR3 DNA is TGTGCCAGCAGTCAGGAGGTGGGGGCCTTCTACGAGCAGTACTTC. This encodes CASSQEVGAFYEQYF.

This clone was found once. The chain links TRBV10-3 to TRBJ1-1, with a possible D match to TRBD1 (5 bases). Germline V CDR1 and CDR2: ENHRY, SYGVKD. Trimming cost V 7 bases and J 0 bases, with 18 bases left between them. CDR3 size: 16 residues. CDR3 in DNA: TGTGCCATCAAGGATTCTATAGGGGCGGTGAACACTGAAGCTTTCTTT. As protein: CAIKDSIGAVNTEAFF.

The genes are TRBV29-1 and TRBJ2-7; TRBD2 matches 14 bases. V shed 6 bases and J 4 bases; nucleotides not matched to a gene: 11. CDR1 and CDR2 (germline): SQVTM, ANQGSEA. The CDR3 totals 16 residues. CDR3 DNA sequence: TGCAGCGTGTTACAGGGACTAGCGGGAGTCCTATACGAGCAGTACTTC. Amino acids: CSVLQGLAGVLYEQYF.

This clone occurred a few times. The genes are TRBV7-9 and TRBJ2-1; 15 bases agree with TRBD2. This CDR3 contains 19 residues. CDR1 and CDR2 from the germline V gene are SEHNR and FQNEAQ (reference sequence). With 5 bases clipped from V and 3 bases from J, the junction kept 11 bases outside the gene matches. The CDR3: CASSTPGLAGGYGYNEQFF. The CDR3, as DNA: TGTGCCAGCAGCACACCGGGACTAGCGGGGGGCTACGGCTACAATGAGCAGTTCTTC.

This chain joins TRBV6-6 and TRBJ1-5; 7 bases map to TRBD1. Germline V gene lookup returns CDR1 MNHNY and CDR2 SVGAGI (reference sequence). With 5 bases clipped from V and 2 bases from J, the junction kept 3 bases outside the gene matches. This CDR3 region has 14 residues. The CDR3 DNA reads as TGTGCCAGCAGTAGGGACAGTGGCAATCAGCCCCAGCATTTT. Its translation: CASSRDSGNQPQHF.

The CDR3 loop is CASHTGNNKGYTF. The DNA of the CDR3 is TGTGCCAGCCATACAGGAAACAACAAGGGCTACACCTTC. This rearrangement joins TRBV19 to TRBJ1-2; tentative D call: TRBD1 (5 bases). V was pared by 9 bases and J by 8 bases, with 19 bases between. The germline V gene has CDR1 LNHDA and CDR2 SQIVND (reference sequence). This CDR3 has 13 residues. The full variable domain, completed using reference TRBV19 and TRBJ1-2, is DGGITQSPKYLFRKEGQNVTLSCEQNLNHDAMYWYRQDPGQGLRLIYYSQIVNDFQKGDIAEGYSVSREKKESFPLTVTSAQKNPTAFYLCASHTGNNKGYTFGSGTRLTVV.

The CDR3 DNA reads as TGTGCCAGTAGTATGCGACGGGAGGCTGAAGCTTTCTTT. Its translation is CASSMRREAEAFF. This chain joins TRBV19 and TRBJ1-1; D remains ambiguous. CDR1 is LNHDA and CDR2 is SQIVND in the germline V gene (reference sequence). The CDR3 runs 13 residues. Trimming cost V 3 bases and J 6 bases, with 11 bases left between them.

The chain joins TRBV5-4 to TRBJ2-6; D is possibly TRBD2 (5 bases). The CDR3 runs 18 residues. The ends were cut back, 1 base at V and 3 bases at J, with 17 bases in the middle. Germline CDR1 and CDR2: SGHNT and YYREEE (reference sequence). CDR3 in amino acids: CASSLPGKKAGGANVLTF. The CDR3 DNA is TGTGCCAGCAGCTTGCCCGGGAAGAAAGCAGGTGGGGCCAACGTCCTGACTTTC.

This clone was seen a handful of times. DNA for the CDR3: TGTGCCAGCAGTTCCCTGACAGGGAGCTATGGCTACACCTTC. The encoded protein is CASSSLTGSYGYTF. The chain employs TRBV6-6 and TRBJ1-2; 7 bases are a match to TRBD1. The germline gives CDR1 MNHNY, CDR2 SVGAGI (reference sequence). V dropped 4 bases and J dropped 4; count of bases not matched to a gene: 6. The CDR3 is 14 residues long.

The chain carries TRBV7-2 and TRBJ2-3; 8 nucleotides align to TRBD2. Germline V gene lookup returns CDR1 SGHTA and CDR2 FQGNSA. Trimming took 6 bases from V and 3 from J; bases not matched to a gene: 8. CDR3 length equals 15 residues. CDR3 bases: TGTGCCAGCAGAATACGGGGGGGCGGAACAGATACGCAGTATTTT. Translating gives CASRIRGGGTDTQYF. Filled out from reference TRBV7-2 and TRBJ2-3, the complete variable domain reads GAGVSQSPSNKVTEKGKDVELRCDPISGHTALYWYRQSLGQGLEFLIYFQGNSAPDKSGLPSDRFSAERTGGSVSTLTIQRTQQEDSAVYLCASRIRGGGTDTQYFGPGTRLTVL.

The V gene is TRBV27, the J gene TRBJ1-4; 9 bases map to TRBD1. The ends lost 1 base at V and 2 bases at J; junction bases unmatched: 8. The CDR3 has 18 residues. The germline V gene has CDR1 MNHEY and CDR2 SMNVEV (reference sequence). The CDR3 spells CASSLYPRDRATNEKLFF. Here the CDR3 DNA reads TGTGCCAGCAGTTTATATCCCCGGGACAGGGCGACTAATGAAAAACTGTTTTTT.

The genes are TRBV16 and TRBJ1-2; tentative D call: TRBD1 (6 bases). Per germline, CDR1 KGHSY and CDR2 FQNENV. Trimming pared 5 bases from V and 8 bases from J, leaving 12 bases between. This CDR3 region has 12 residues. The CDR3 is CASSSNRVGYTF. The CDR3 DNA follows: TGTGCCAGCAGCTCGAACAGGGTCGGCTACACCTTC.

The chain recombines TRBV6-5 with TRBJ1-2; D unresolved. V lost 5 bases and J 4 bases, leaving 11 bases between the germline ends. This CDR3 comprises 13 residues. Germline V gives CDR1 MNHEY, CDR2 SVGAGI. CDR3: CASSGETLYGYTF. The CDR3, as DNA: TGTGCCAGCAGTGGGGAGACACTCTATGGCTACACCTTC.

The V and J genes are TRBV9 and TRBJ2-3, with 8 bases matching TRBD1. Per germline, CDR1 SGDLS and CDR2 YYNGEE. The junction had 8 bases not matched to a gene; V was cut back by 2 bases and J by 0 bases. This CDR3 has 17 amino acids. CDR3 bases: TGTGCCAGCAGCGTGGTTGCCGGGACAGGTAGCACAGATACGCAGTATTTT. This translates into CASSVVAGTGSTDTQYF. The full variable domain, rest sourced from reference TRBV9 and TRBJ2-3, is DSGVTQTPKHLITATGQRVTLRCSPRSGDLSVYWYQQSLDQGLQFLIQYYNGEERAKGNILERFSAQQFPDLHSELNLSSLELGDSALYFCASSVVAGTGSTDTQYFGPGTRLTVL.